This T cell receptor beta chain came from a study of cytomegalovirus exposure and HLA in healthy donors. Notes on the study in general: Clonal expansion, a later analysis showed, was greater in HLA-associated TCR beta chains than in equally common others. A list of around 160 TCR beta chains associated with cytomegalovirus was given. The authors excluded some V segments, including TRBV6-2 and TRBV6-3, as indistinguishable.

This clone was seen once. The antigen remains unidentified. Germline V gives CDR1 SGHAT, CDR2 FQNNGV. Trimming cost V 2 bases and J 5 bases, with 3 bases left between them. The CDR3 runs 11 residues. Primers: 60 Vbeta forward and 13 Jbeta reverse. Generated by immunoSEQ multiplex PCR, the TCRdb table keeps only in-frame clones and is missing some. This sample has approximately 200,000 clones, with 60% to 85% found just once. This rearrangement joins TRBV11-2 to TRBJ2-5; no clear D. This clonotype was obtained from a woman aged 18-29 years in good health and CMV-seronegative. Sequencing used PBMCs. The CDR3 reads CASSLRETQYF. The DNA of the CDR3 is TGTGCCAGCAGCTTACGGGAGACCCAGTACTTC.